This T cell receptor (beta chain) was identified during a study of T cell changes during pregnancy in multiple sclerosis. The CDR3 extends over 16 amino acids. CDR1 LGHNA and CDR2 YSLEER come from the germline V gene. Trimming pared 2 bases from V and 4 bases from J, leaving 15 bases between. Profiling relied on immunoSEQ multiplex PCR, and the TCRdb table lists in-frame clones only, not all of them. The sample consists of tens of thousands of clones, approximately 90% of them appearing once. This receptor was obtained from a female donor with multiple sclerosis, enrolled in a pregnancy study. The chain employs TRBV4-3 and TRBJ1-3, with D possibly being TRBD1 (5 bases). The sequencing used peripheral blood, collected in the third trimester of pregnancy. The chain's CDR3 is CASSQSGRGRGNTIYF. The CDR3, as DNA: TGCGCCAGCAGCCAATCCGGGAGGGGACGAGGAAACACCATATATTTT.